This T cell receptor beta chain was sequenced during a study of blood T cells in healthy people across ages (dated by TCRdb to about 2015). General notes on the study: In model experiments, template switching captured roughly one uniquely barcoded TCR beta cDNA molecule for every two T cells. To track age-related changes in TCR beta repertoire diversity, the study relied on deep sequencing normalized with unique cDNA molecular identifiers. Donors were grouped into four age groups: young (average about 15 years), middle-aged (39), aged (around 56) and long-lived (approximately 75). To avoid experimental bias, donors of different ages were distributed randomly across sequencing lanes. Two additional independent replicas of 1 million unique cDNA reads from the same blood draw were analyzed for two donors (one aged 18 to 29 and one aged 80 or older). Beyond this particular receptor, the publication reports: Observed TCR beta diversity per million T cells fell roughly linearly with age, and a significant reduction was already apparent by age roughly 41. The long-lived group showed more naive CD4+ T cells, fewer expanded clones and increased TCR diversity than the aged group, suggesting age selection. Because donor CMV infection status was unknown, age-related changes in expanded clonotypes were potentially confounded. Conclusive comparison of naive and antigen-experienced compartments was prevented by the profiling of bulk unsorted PBMCs. A strong correlation was found between observed TCR beta diversity and the percentage of naive T cells measured by flow cytometry. Estimates of total diversity based on one million sequenced T cells were regarded as lower bounds and as underestimates.

Receptors were amplified or captured by 5' RACE. Sequencing took place on an Illumina HiSeq 2500. A second about 7 to 11 cycle PCR used a sample-barcoded 5' primer and a J-beta primer mix. Each TCR beta cDNA molecule received a unique molecular identifier from a template-switch 5' adaptor carrying 12 random nucleotides. Each sample yielded at least 2.5 million CDR3-containing paired-end reads. All of the RNA was converted into first-strand cDNA using the Mint cDNA synthesis kit, with a TRBC-specific oligonucleotide serving as the primer. Following uracil-DNA glycosylase treatment, all cDNA underwent a first 18-cycle PCR with the universal primers M1SS and BC2_uni_R. The paper's processing steps were these. For normalization, 1 million high-quality reads, each with a distinct molecular identifier, were randomly selected from each sample. Reads sharing molecular identifiers were discarded rather than binned into consensus sequences. CDR3 identification, clonotype clustering and error correction used MiTCR with a Q25 quality threshold and the strictest error-elimination algorithm. A nonparametric unseen species model with Euler transformation was used to estimate a lower bound on total TCR beta diversity. TCRdb itself trimmed the public reads at Q25 with fastp, ran MiXCR and retained productive beta chains. CDR3 protein duplicates are merged, each entry listing the most common genes and DNA. None of the V and J calls come from the authors' own analysis; TCRdb made them. The sample records roughly 1,800,000 distinct CDR3 sequences, about 50% of which are singletons. Less than 2.5% of the sample comes from the top ten.

The CDR3 runs 16 residues from the cysteine to the phenylalanine. The entry retains the CDR3 DNA only, 48 bases that are in frame from base 1. As encoded in the germline V gene (reference sequence), CDR1 is MNHEY while CDR2 is SMNVEV. The roughly 38 donors, aged about 6 to 95 years, were systemically healthy Caucasian individuals from Russia. Each donor gave ten milliliters of peripheral blood, collected into EDTA-treated Vacutainer tubes. Ficoll-Paque density-gradient centrifugation was used to isolate PBMCs, with at least 6.5 million per sample. Trizol reagent was used to extract total RNA from the PBMCs, yielding at least 6 micrograms per sample. The percentages of naive CD45RAhigh/CD27high T cells were determined by flow cytometry on a PBMC aliquot from every donor. Regarding this clonotype: Its antigen is not yet known. No quality values exist for individual bases; no much larger clone is one base distant.

This clonotype was sampled from a woman aged 40-49 years in good health. The source material was blood. The chain couples TRBV27 to TRBJ2-4; TRBD2 could be the D gene, as 6 bases match. The J call is uncertain, as TRBJ2-7 better fits the DNA end. The CDR3 loop reads CASSSPTNRERDEQYF. DNA sequence: TGTGCCAGCAGTTCCCCCACCAATAGGGAGCGGGACGAGCAGTACTTC.